This T cell receptor beta chain is from a study of early T cells in non-severe SARS-CoV-2 infection. This clonotype was recorded a few times. Its cognate antigen is unknown. Individually, cDNA molecules had unique molecular identifiers attached to them. TCRdb fed the 5' RACE reads into MiXCR, producing one record per CDR3 protein. The table shows tens of thousands of distinct CDR3 sequences, with over 9.5% occurring only once. V lost 2 bases and J 2 bases, leaving 10 bases between the germline ends. Germline CDR1 and CDR2: SGHKS and YYEKEE (reference sequence). This CDR3 is built from 14 residues. Findings and caveats of the study: Matches to VDJdb favored anti-spike CD8 responses and missed private and CD4 specificities.

The TCR was taken from an adult who was a healthcare worker with PCR-confirmed SARS-CoV-2 infection or an uninfected control (not recorded which). The J gene is TRBJ1-1, the V gene TRBV5-5; no definite D call. The source material was whole blood. The CDR3 DNA follows: TGTGCCAGCAGCTTACAGTCAACTAACACTGAAGCTTTCTTT. The encoded protein is CASSLQSTNTEAFF.